The 3 T cell receptor beta chains below come from one sample, sequenced in a study of a mutant IDH1 vaccine in newly diagnosed glioma. Data came from immunoSEQ multiplex PCR; TCRdb stores just in-frame clones and leaves some out. The sample carries 60,000 or so clones, around 84% recorded once. Noted time point: week 5, during vaccination. Vaccination used 300 ug of mutant IDH1 20-mer peptide per dose, with topical imiquimod. Which antigens these TCRs recognize remains unknown. Sequences were derived from PBMCs, sampled from a glioma patient whose treatment included an IDH1 peptide vaccine. All receptors come from a woman between 50 and 59 years old with glioma.

This chain links TRBV9 with TRBJ2-1; TRBD1 might be the D (5 bases). The CDR3 is made up of 16 amino acids. Germline V gives CDR1 SGDLS, CDR2 YYNGEE. The V gene lost 0 bases and the J gene lost 9 bases, with 19 bases spanning the gap. The CDR3 DNA follows: TGTGCCAGCAGCGTAGAGTCGCGGATCCTTGGGGCTGAGCAGTTCTTC. This gives the protein CASSVESRILGAEQFF. Looking up the rest from reference TRBV9 and TRBJ2-1 gives the full variable domain: DSGVTQTPKHLITATGQRVTLRCSPRSGDLSVYWYQQSLDQGLQFLIQYYNGEERAKGNILERFSAQQFPDLHSELNLSSLELGDSALYFCASSVESRILGAEQFFGPGTRLTVL.

The chain has TRBV28 and TRBJ1-5, with D unclear. Per the germline V gene, CDR1 is MDHEN and CDR2 is SYDVKM. This CDR3 has 15 residues. Trimming shortened V by 6 bases and J by 5 bases, and 17 bases separated the two germline ends. CDR3 loop: CASSPTRGSYQPQHF. The CDR3 DNA is TGTGCCAGCAGCCCCACGCGCGGTTCCTATCAGCCCCAGCATTTT.

This sequence joins TRBV6-1 and TRBJ2-5; D remains ambiguous. The CDR3 sequence is 14 residues long. From germline, CDR1 is MNHNS and CDR2 SASEGT. With 6 bases removed from V and 5 bases from J, the gap between germline ends came to 16 bases. The CDR3 loop is CASSKGGDRETQYF. The DNA for the CDR3 is TGTGCCAGCAGCAAGGGTGGGGATCGGGAGACCCAGTACTTC.